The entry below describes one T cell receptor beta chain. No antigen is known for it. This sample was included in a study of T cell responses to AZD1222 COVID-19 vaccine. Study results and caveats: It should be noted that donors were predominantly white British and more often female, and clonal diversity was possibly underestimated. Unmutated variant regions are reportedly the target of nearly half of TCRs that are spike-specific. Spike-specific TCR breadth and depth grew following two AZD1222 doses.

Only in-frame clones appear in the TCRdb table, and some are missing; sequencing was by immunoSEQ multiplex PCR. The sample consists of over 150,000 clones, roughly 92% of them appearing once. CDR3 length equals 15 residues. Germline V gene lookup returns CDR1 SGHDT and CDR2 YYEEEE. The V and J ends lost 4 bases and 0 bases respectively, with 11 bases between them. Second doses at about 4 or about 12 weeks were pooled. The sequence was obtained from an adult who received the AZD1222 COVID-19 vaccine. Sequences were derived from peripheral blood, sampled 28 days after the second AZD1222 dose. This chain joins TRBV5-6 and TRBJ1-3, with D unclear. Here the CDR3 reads CASSNVPSSGNTIYF. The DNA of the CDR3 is TGTGCCAGCAGCAACGTACCCAGCTCTGGAAACACCATATATTTT.